A single sample gave rise to the 27 T cell receptor beta chains below, sequenced in a study of cytomegalovirus exposure and HLA in healthy donors. PCR primers comprised 60 Vbeta and 13 Jbeta primers. Clones were read by immunoSEQ multiplex PCR, and TCRdb kept only the in-frame ones, dropping some. The sample has around 200,000 clones, around 86% seen once. Sequencing was performed on PBMCs. The origin of the receptors is a woman in her fifties or sixties in good health and CMV-seropositive.

The chain has TRBV7-6 and TRBJ1-2; TRBD1 is a possible D gene (6 bases). V lost 2 bases, J lost 3 bases, and 13 bases lay in between. This CDR3 is built from 15 residues. Germline CDR1 and CDR2: SGHVS and FNYEAQ. CDR3 residues: CASSLSAGADYGYTF. The CDR3 DNA sequence: TGTGCCAGCAGCTTATCAGCGGGGGCAGACTATGGCTACACCTTC.

The chain employs TRBV5-8 and TRBJ1-6; 7 bases match TRBD1. From germline, CDR1 is SGHTS and CDR2 YDEGEE. V lost 5 bases and J lost 9; bases outside the gene matches: 8. The CDR3 length is 14 residues. The CDR3 region is CASRRGQAGSPLHF. CDR3 nucleotide sequence: TGTGCCAGCAGGCGAGGACAGGCAGGTTCACCCCTCCACTTT.

This chain joins TRBV6-6 and TRBJ2-7, with 7 nucleotides matching TRBD1. V trimming: 6 bases; J trimming: 3 bases; junction bases outside the gene matches: 14. The germline V gene encodes CDR1 MNHNY and CDR2 SVGAGI (reference sequence). This CDR3 has 16 amino acids. DNA of the CDR3: TGTGCCAGCAGGACAGGGTGGGGACCTTCCCGCTACGAGCAGTACTTC. Protein product: CASRTGWGPSRYEQYF.

This clone has just a few counts. V is TRBV14 and J is TRBJ2-4; D is possibly TRBD2 (5 bases). This CDR3 spans 18 amino acids. Germline values: CDR1 SGHDN, CDR2 FVKESK. V lost 1 base, J lost 4 bases, and 20 bases lay in between. The CDR3 DNA is TGTGCCAGCAGCCAAGGCCGGGGTAGGGCTTTAGGAAAAAACATTCAGTACTTC. This sequence encodes CASSQGRGRALGKNIQYF.

This chain links TRBV28 with TRBJ1-1; D call uncertain. Between the trimmed V and J ends, which lost 3 bases and 3 bases, there was a span of 8 bases. Germline lookup yields CDR1 MDHEN and CDR2 SYDVKM. The CDR3 covers 13 residues. CDR3 coding DNA: TGTGCCAGCAGTTTTGTGGCGGACACTGAAGCTTTCTTT. This codes for CASSFVADTEAFF.

V and J are TRBV4-1 and TRBJ2-5; the D is unclear. Germline values: CDR1 MGHRA, CDR2 YSYEKL. This CDR3 region has 15 residues. V lost 0 bases and J 4 bases, leaving 12 bases between the germline ends. Here the CDR3 reads CASSQDWSSRETQYF. The CDR3 DNA follows: TGCGCCAGCAGCCAAGACTGGAGCTCAAGAGAGACCCAGTACTTC.

Written as DNA, the CDR3 is TGTGCCAGCAGCCAAGCTCTCCGACAGGGAAGAGCTTTCTTT. Translating gives CASSQALRQGRAFF. V and J are TRBV4-2 and TRBJ1-1; 7 bases fit TRBD1. V dropped 1 base and J dropped 10; count of bases not matched to a gene: 9. The CDR3 runs 14 residues. Germline lookup yields CDR1 LGHNA and CDR2 YNFKEQ.

This sequence joins TRBV9 and TRBJ2-1; D perhaps matches TRBD2 (6 bases). Germline values: CDR1 SGDLS, CDR2 YYNGEE. This CDR3 spans 13 amino acids. The V gene lost 0 bases and the J gene lost 13 bases, with 14 bases spanning the gap. The CDR3 DNA reads TGTGCCAGCAGCGTAGGCCCAACTAGCAATCAGTTCTTC. Translating it yields CASSVGPTSNQFF.

The rearrangement links TRBV27 to TRBJ2-7; TRBD1 might be the D (6 bases). CDR1 is MNHEY, CDR2 SMNVEV, per germline (reference sequence). The CDR3 is 16 residues long. V gave up 6 bases and J gave up 3 bases, with 21 bases separating them. The CDR3 spells CASRPGTTQLDYEQYF. CDR3 DNA sequence: TGTGCCAGCAGGCCGGGGACAACTCAATTGGACTACGAGCAGTACTTC.

V is TRBV18 and J is TRBJ1-2; no reliable D call. The germline V and J ends were trimmed by 1 base and 2 bases, with 8 bases remaining between them. The CDR3 is 14 amino acids. Germline CDR1 KGHSH, CDR2 LQKENI. The CDR3 nucleotides are TGTGCCAGCTCACCACTCGCAGTCAACTATGGCTACACCTTC. Translating it yields CASSPLAVNYGYTF.

V usage is TRBV7-9 and J usage is TRBJ2-2; D is uncertain. This CDR3 spans 15 amino acids. Per the germline V gene, CDR1 is SEHNR and CDR2 is FQNEAQ (reference sequence). The V end lost 6 bases, the J end lost 0 bases, and 11 bases lay between the germline ends. CDR3 DNA: TGTGCCAGCAGGACTGGCCTATCGAACACCGGGGAGCTGTTTTTT. Encoded protein: CASRTGLSNTGELFF. Complete variable domain (other parts from reference TRBV7-9 and TRBJ2-2): DTGVSQNPRHKITKRGQNVTFRCDPISEHNRLYWYRQTLGQGPEFLTYFQNEAQLEKSRLLSDRFSAERPKGSFSTLEIQRTEQGDSAMYLCASRTGLSNTGELFFGEGSRLTVL.

The genes are TRBV5-4 and TRBJ2-2; 7 bases fit TRBD2. CDR3 length equals 17 residues. Germline trimming cut 3 bases from V and 5 bases from J; bases unmatched to any gene: 13. Germline V gives CDR1 SGHNT, CDR2 YYREEE (reference sequence). CDR3 protein: CASSSTKTSQATGELFF. DNA of the CDR3: TGTGCCAGCAGCTCTACCAAGACTAGCCAAGCAACCGGGGAGCTGTTTTTT.

The rearrangement uses TRBV28 and TRBJ2-7; the D gene is possibly TRBD2 (6 bases). The CDR3 has 13 residues. Trimming took 8 bases from V and 2 from J, leaving 13 bases between them. Germline CDR1 and CDR2: MDHEN and SYDVKM. The CDR3 region is CASEDGGTYEQYF. In nucleotides, the CDR3 is TGTGCCAGCGAAGACGGGGGTACCTACGAGCAGTACTTC.

This clone appeared once. The J gene is TRBJ2-2, the V gene TRBV27; perhaps TRBD2 as D (6 bases). Germline values: CDR1 MNHEY, CDR2 SMNVEV (reference sequence). Between the trimmed V and J ends, which lost 7 bases and 9 bases, there was a span of 18 bases. This CDR3 has 14 residues. CDR3 in DNA: TGTGCCAGCAAGACTGGGACTCCCGTCCGGGAGCTGTTTTTT. Translation: CASKTGTPVRELFF.

This clone was counted a single time. This sequence joins TRBV27 and TRBJ1-2; 7 bases line up with TRBD1. The trim removed 3 bases at V and 9 bases at J, leaving 13 bases unmatched. This CDR3 contains 15 residues. Germline assignment: CDR1 MNHEY and CDR2 SMNVEV (reference sequence). The CDR3 loop reads CASSFATGSMSRYTF. The CDR3 nucleotides are TGTGCCAGCAGTTTCGCGACAGGGTCCATGAGCCGCTACACCTTC.

This clone was detected only a few times. The V and J genes are TRBV27 and TRBJ2-7; 9 bases are a match to TRBD1. Germline lookup yields CDR1 MNHEY and CDR2 SMNVEV (reference sequence). V lost 2 bases to trimming and J lost 6 bases; unmatched junction nucleotides: 8. The CDR3 runs to 15 residues. CDR3 sequence reads: CASSLGPGQGSEQYF. CDR3 DNA: TGTGCCAGCAGTTTAGGCCCCGGACAGGGGAGCGAGCAGTACTTC.

The rearrangement links TRBV10-2 to TRBJ2-1; tentative D call: TRBD2 (5 bases). The V gene lost 6 bases and the J gene lost 3 bases, with 12 bases spanning the gap. This CDR3 comprises 14 residues. Germline V gives CDR1 WSHSY, CDR2 SAAADI. The CDR3 coding sequence is TGCGCCAGCAGGGACGGGAAAGACTACAATGAGCAGTTCTTC. Amino acids: CASRDGKDYNEQFF.

This chain links TRBV5-4 with TRBJ2-1; D possibly corresponds to TRBD2 (5 bases). CDR3 length: 15 residues. Between the trimmed V and J ends, which lost 2 bases and 5 bases, there was a span of 14 bases. In germline, CDR1 is SGHNT, CDR2 YYREEE (reference sequence). CDR3 in amino acids: CASSFGEGGHNEQFF. The DNA for the CDR3 is TGTGCCAGCAGCTTTGGCGAGGGCGGCCACAATGAGCAGTTCTTC.

The V call is TRBV7-2, the J call TRBJ1-6; D unclear. The CDR3 consists of 17 residues. Per germline, CDR1 SGHTA and CDR2 FQGNSA. Trimming took off 3 bases at V and 0 bases at J, with 12 bases between the two ends. CDR3: CASSFIALSSYNSPLHF. CDR3 sequence (DNA): TGTGCCAGCAGCTTTATTGCCCTGAGCTCCTATAATTCACCCCTCCACTTT.

This clone was observed once. The V and J genes are TRBV7-2 and TRBJ1-2; unclear D gene. Trimming cost V 5 bases and J 1 base, with 8 bases left between them. The CDR3 spans 13 residues. Germline CDR1 and CDR2: SGHTA and FQGNSA. CDR3 in DNA: TGTGCCAGCAGCCCCAGGCTTAACTATGGCTACACCTTC. This translates into CASSPRLNYGYTF.

V and J are TRBV7-3 and TRBJ2-2; D is perhaps TRBD2 (5 bases). Germline lookup yields CDR1 SGHTA and CDR2 FQGTGA. V lost 6 bases, J lost 5 bases, and 13 bases lay in between. The CDR3 has 14 residues. The CDR3 here is CASSSNGVTGELFF. Here the CDR3 DNA reads TGTGCCAGCAGTAGCAACGGGGTTACCGGGGAGCTGTTTTTT.

V gene TRBV29-1 combines with J gene TRBJ1-2, with 9 bases lining up with TRBD1. V lost 3 bases to trimming and J lost 3 bases; unmatched junction nucleotides: 14. The CDR3 spans 17 residues. CDR1 SQVTM and CDR2 ANQGSEA come from the germline V gene. In nucleotides, the CDR3 is TGCAGCGTTGACCGACAAGGGGGGACAGGGAGTCACTATGGCTACACCTTC. Its protein product is CSVDRQGGTGSHYGYTF.

The genes are TRBV6-6 and TRBJ2-4; tentative D call: TRBD1 (6 bases). The CDR3 spans 14 residues. Germline V gene lookup returns CDR1 MNHNY and CDR2 SVGAGI (reference sequence). V lost 4 bases and J 7 bases, leaving 14 bases between the germline ends. CDR3 residues: CASSLDSSGNIQYF. Written as DNA, the CDR3 is TGTGCCAGCAGTTTGGACAGCTCCGGGAACATTCAGTACTTC.

The V gene is TRBV11-2, the J gene TRBJ1-2; D call uncertain. CDR1 SGHAT and CDR2 FQNNGV come from the germline V gene. The CDR3 totals 13 residues. The V gene lost 5 bases and the J gene lost 4 bases, with 11 bases spanning the gap. CDR3 DNA: TGTGCCAGCAGCCAACGAGGTAGCTATGGCTACACCTTC. Translation gives CASSQRGSYGYTF.

The CDR3 loop reads CASSQHKGTAYGYTF. DNA of the CDR3: TGCGCCAGCAGCCAACACAAGGGGACAGCCTATGGCTACACCTTC. This chain connects TRBV4-3 to TRBJ1-2; 7 bases align to TRBD1. Germline-derived CDR1 and CDR2 are LGHNA and YSLEER. The CDR3 length is 15 residues. Trimming took 2 bases from V and 4 from J; bases not matched to a gene: 7.

The J gene is TRBJ1-1, the V gene TRBV19; 8 nucleotides align to TRBD1. The length of the CDR3 is 16 residues. The germline V gene encodes CDR1 LNHDA and CDR2 SQIVND (reference sequence). After removal of 4 bases from V and 0 bases from J, the junction contained 7 bases not matched to a gene. In DNA, the CDR3 is TGTGCCAGTAGTAGCCCTCAGGGGGCGATGAACACTGAAGCTTTCTTT. It codes for CASSSPQGAMNTEAFF.

The rearrangement joins TRBV6-5 to TRBJ1-1; 7 bases map to TRBD1. Trimming removed 7 bases from V and 4 bases from J; junction bases left unmatched: 9. Germline V gene lookup returns CDR1 MNHEY and CDR2 SVGAGI. The CDR3 totals 14 residues. The CDR3 loop is CASTRDSSRTEAFF. CDR3 nucleotide sequence: TGTGCCAGCACCAGGGACAGTTCTCGCACTGAAGCTTTCTTT.